This T cell receptor beta chain was captured by sequencing in a study of a mutant IDH1 vaccine in newly diagnosed glioma. Sequenced by immunoSEQ multiplex PCR; TCRdb stores in-frame clones only, minus some. The sample consists of 25,000 to 35,000 clones, 65% to 85% of them appearing once. As to this clone: Its antigen is unknown.

Germline V CDR1 and CDR2: SGHDT, YYEEEE. The CDR3 loop spans 14 amino acids. V was clipped by 0 bases and J by 5 bases, with 11 bases between them. This sample's time point: week 23, last vaccination. Vaccination comprised doses that each held 300 ug of mutant IDH1 20-mer peptide, plus topical imiquimod. Every donor had a new WHO grade 3 or 4 astrocytoma that was IDH1-mutant, with loss of nuclear ATRX. The chain is built from TRBV5-6 and TRBJ1-2; D ambiguous. The sample was PBMCs, taken from a glioma patient whose treatment included an IDH1 peptide vaccine. The clonotype was recovered from a woman under 30 with glioma. CDR3 in DNA: TGTGCCAGCAGCTTGGGTAGACTTCAGTATGGCTACACCTTC. Protein product: CASSLGRLQYGYTF.